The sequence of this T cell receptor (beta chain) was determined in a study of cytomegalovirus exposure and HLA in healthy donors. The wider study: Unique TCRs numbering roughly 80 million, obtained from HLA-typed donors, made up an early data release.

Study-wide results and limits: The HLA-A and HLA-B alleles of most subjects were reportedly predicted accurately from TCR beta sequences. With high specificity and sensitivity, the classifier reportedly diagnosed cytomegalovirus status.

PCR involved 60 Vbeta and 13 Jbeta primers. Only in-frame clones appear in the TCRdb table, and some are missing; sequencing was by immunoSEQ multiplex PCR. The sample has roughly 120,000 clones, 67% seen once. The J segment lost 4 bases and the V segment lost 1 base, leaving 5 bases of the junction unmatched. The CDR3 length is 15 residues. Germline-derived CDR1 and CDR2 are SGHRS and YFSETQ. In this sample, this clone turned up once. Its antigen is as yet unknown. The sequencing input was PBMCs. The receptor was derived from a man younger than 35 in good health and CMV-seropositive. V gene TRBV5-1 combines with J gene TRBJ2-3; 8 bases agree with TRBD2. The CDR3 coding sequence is TGCGCCAGCAGCTTGTCGACTAGCGATTCAGATACGCAGTATTTT. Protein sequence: CASSLSTSDSDTQYF.